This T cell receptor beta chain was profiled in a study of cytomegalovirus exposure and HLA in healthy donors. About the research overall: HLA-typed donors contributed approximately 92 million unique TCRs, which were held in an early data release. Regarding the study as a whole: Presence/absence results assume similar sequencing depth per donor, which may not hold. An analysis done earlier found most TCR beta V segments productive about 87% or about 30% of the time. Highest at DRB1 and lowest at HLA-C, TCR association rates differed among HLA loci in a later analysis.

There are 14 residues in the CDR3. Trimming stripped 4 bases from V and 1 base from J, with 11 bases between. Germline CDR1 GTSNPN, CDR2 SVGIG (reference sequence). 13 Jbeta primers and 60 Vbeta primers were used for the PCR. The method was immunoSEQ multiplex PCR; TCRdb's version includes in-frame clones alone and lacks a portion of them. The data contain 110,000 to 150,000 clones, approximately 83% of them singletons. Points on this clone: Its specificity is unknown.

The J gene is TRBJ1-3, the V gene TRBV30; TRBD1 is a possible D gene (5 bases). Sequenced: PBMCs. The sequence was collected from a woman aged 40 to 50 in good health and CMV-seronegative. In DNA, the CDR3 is TGTGCCTGGACAGTCGGGGGGTCTGGAAACACCATATATTTT. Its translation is CAWTVGGSGNTIYF.